This is a list of T cell receptor beta chains from one sample in a study of T cells in Graves' hyperthyroidism and ophthalmopathy. TCRdb recomputed calls from the multiplex PCR reads with MiXCR, one row per CDR3 protein. The sample lists about 620,000 distinct CDR3 sequences, about 17% occurring once. The sequenced sample was blood. The receptors here all came from a woman in her twenties or thirties with Graves' hyperthyroidism. CDR3s include the opening cysteine and the closing phenylalanine or tryptophan. D genes are given only for firm matches. Size tells how often a clone was seen (once, few, many) or the class of an expanded clone, and some rows leave it out.

V gene,clone size,D gene,J gene,CDR3 protein,CDR3 DNA
TRBV4-3,many,-,TRBJ2-2,CASSQEVHGELFF,TGCGCCAGCAGCCAAGAGGTACATGGGGAGCTGTTTTTT
TRBV7-9,many,TRBD2,TRBJ2-5,CASSLAVGLAEETQYF,TGTGCCAGCAGCTTAGCAGTTGGGCTAGCGGAAGAGACCCAGTACTTC
TRBV29-1,-,TRBD2,TRBJ2-5,CSVERRTSGRLGETQYF,TGCAGCGTCGAGAGGAGGACTAGCGGTAGACTAGGAGAGACCCAGTACTTC
TRBV6-2/TRBV6-3,-,-,TRBJ2-5,CASSNNGTQYF,TGTGCCAGCAGCAACAACGGGACCCAGTACTTC
TRBV3-1,-,TRBD2,TRBJ2-2,CASSQESSGRRGGELFF,TGTGCCAGCAGCCAAGAATCTAGCGGGCGGAGGGGCGGGGAGCTGTTTTTT
TRBV7-9,-,TRBD2,TRBJ2-3,CASSDRTSRYKDTQYF,TGTGCCAGCAGCGACCGGACTAGCCGGTATAAAGATACGCAGTATTTT
TRBV20-1,few,-,TRBJ2-3,CSETRGTRDTQYF,TGCAGCGAGACCAGAGGGACTCGGGATACGCAGTATTTT
TRBV3-1,few,TRBD2,TRBJ2-1,CASSQYGEAGLGGDEQFF,TGTGCCAGCAGCCAATACGGGGAAGCGGGACTAGGAGGCGATGAGCAGTTCTTC
TRBV3-1,-,TRBD2,TRBJ2-1,CASSPISGRGLNNEQFF,TGTGCCAGCTCCCCCATTAGCGGGAGAGGTCTCAACAATGAGCAGTTCTTC
TRBV27,few,TRBD1,TRBJ1-6,CASSGLGQGDSPLHF,TGTGCCAGCAGTGGGTTAGGACAGGGCGATTCACCCCTCCACTTT
TRBV6-4,once,-,TRBJ1-1,CAGSEEQGTTEAFF,TGTGCCGGCAGTGAGGAACAGGGTACCACTGAAGCTTTCTTT
TRBV20-1,few,-,TRBJ1-6,CSARVPGNSPLHF,TGCAGTGCTAGAGTGCCGGGGAATTCACCCCTCCACTTT
TRBV12-3/TRBV12-4,-,-,TRBJ2-7,CASSKDSRRGEQYF,TGTGCCAGCAGTAAGGACAGTCGGAGGGGGGAGCAGTACTTC
TRBV5-6,many,-,TRBJ2-4,CASSQGLGGDIQYF,TGTGCCAGCAGCCAAGGCCTGGGAGGCGACATTCAGTACTTC
TRBV30,-,-,TRBJ2-5,CAWDIGGVETQYF,TGTGCCTGGGACATAGGGGGGGTAGAGACCCAGTACTTC
TRBV6-2/TRBV6-3,-,-,TRBJ2-3,CATESQGRGTDTQYF,TGTGCCACGGAAAGTCAGGGGAGAGGCACAGATACGCAGTATTTT
TRBV4-1,few,-,TRBJ1-5,CASSQGAGTNQPQHF,TGCGCCAGCAGCCAAGGGGCAGGAACAAATCAGCCCCAGCATTTT
TRBV6-1,many,TRBD2,TRBJ2-5,CASSETSGRQETQYF,TGTGCCAGCAGTGAAACTAGCGGGAGGCAAGAGACCCAGTACTTC
TRBV6-2/TRBV6-3,few,-,TRBJ2-4,CASTIPGAGIQYF,TGTGCCAGCACCATCCCGGGGGCAGGCATTCAGTACTTC
TRBV13,many,TRBD2,TRBJ2-3,CASRREGDTQYF,TGTGCCAGCAGACGGGAGGGGGATACGCAGTATTTT
TRBV5-1,-,-,TRBJ2-1,CASSLYGIVNNEQFF,TGCGCCAGCAGCTTGTACGGGATAGTAAACAATGAGCAGTTCTTC
TRBV30,-,-,TRBJ2-1,CAWSVPLGIGEQFF,TGTGCCTGGAGTGTACCCCTAGGAATTGGTGAGCAGTTCTTC
TRBV7-9,-,TRBD2,TRBJ2-7,CASSFPGLARNEQYF,TGTGCCAGCAGCTTTCCGGGACTAGCGCGCAATGAGCAGTACTTC
TRBV2,many,-,TRBJ1-5,CASNPREGQPQHF,TGTGCCAGCAACCCCAGGGAGGGGCAGCCCCAGCATTTT
TRBV11-3,-,-,TRBJ1-6,CASSLVGQHNSPLHF,TGTGCCAGCAGCTTGGTTGGGCAGCACAATTCACCCCTCCACTTT
TRBV27,-,-,TRBJ1-1,CASSSGPNLEAFF,TGTGCCAGCAGTTCAGGGCCGAACCTAGAAGCTTTCTTT
TRBV9,-,TRBD2,TRBJ2-1,CASSDYGTSGVIVEQFF,TGTGCCAGCAGCGACTATGGGACTAGCGGAGTAATAGTAGAGCAGTTCTTC
TRBV15,-,-,TRBJ2-1,CATSEEGTHEQFF,TGTGCCACCAGCGAGGAGGGTACCCACGAGCAGTTCTTC
TRBV12-3/TRBV12-4,many,-,TRBJ2-3,CASSFYERLDTQYF,TGTGCCAGCAGTTTTTACGAAAGGCTAGATACGCAGTATTTT
TRBV5-1,few,-,TRBJ2-6,CASSSTSGANVLTF,TGCGCCAGCAGCTCGACTTCTGGGGCCAACGTCCTGACTTTC
TRBV5-1,-,-,TRBJ2-7,CASSLVSGHREQYF,TGCGCCAGCAGCTTGGTTTCGGGACATCGCGAGCAGTACTTC
TRBV30,few,-,TRBJ2-1,CAWTGDYNEQFF,TGTGCCTGGACGGGGGATTACAATGAGCAGTTCTTC
TRBV25-1,-,TRBD2,TRBJ2-7,CASSAGGLANEQYF,TGTGCCAGCAGTGCAGGGGGACTAGCCAACGAGCAGTACTTC
TRBV10-3,-,-,TRBJ2-3,CAISEADTQYF,TGTGCCATCAGTGAAGCAGATACGCAGTATTTT
TRBV29-1,-,TRBD2,TRBJ2-1,CSVTPLAGAYNEQFF,TGCAGCGTCACGCCACTAGCGGGGGCCTACAATGAGCAGTTCTTC
TRBV30,few,TRBD1,TRBJ1-2,CASPGQTNYGYTF,TGTGCCTCCCCGGGACAGACTAACTATGGCTACACCTTC
TRBV6-5,many,TRBD1,TRBJ1-1,CASSYFTGTGYTEAFF,TGTGCCAGCAGTTACTTTACCGGGACAGGGTACACTGAAGCTTTCTTT
TRBV6-2/TRBV6-3,few,TRBD2,TRBJ2-5,CASSSSLAGGFETQYF,TGTGCCAGCAGTAGCAGTCTAGCGGGAGGGTTCGAGACCCAGTACTTC
TRBV30,-,-,TRBJ2-2,CALGTGELFF,TGTGCCTTGGGAACCGGGGAGCTGTTTTTT
TRBV30,many,-,TRBJ2-1,CAWTPWGSEQFF,TGTGCCTGGACGCCCTGGGGGTCCGAGCAGTTCTTC
TRBV19,few,TRBD1,TRBJ2-7,CASTDRAYEQYF,TGTGCCAGTACGGACAGGGCCTACGAGCAGTACTTC
TRBV13,few,-,TRBJ2-4,CASRSRGAKNIQYF,TGTGCCAGCAGATCTCGAGGAGCCAAAAACATTCAGTACTTC
TRBV2,few,-,TRBJ2-3,CASSDGGHNTDTQYF,TGTGCCAGCAGTGACGGTGGGCATAACACAGATACGCAGTATTTT
TRBV29-1,-,-,TRBJ1-3,CSVTGLSGNTIYF,TGCAGCGTTACGGGGCTCTCTGGAAACACCATATATTTT
TRBV28,-,TRBD2,TRBJ2-1,CASSSLAGGESYEQFF,TGTGCCAGCAGTTCCCTAGCGGGAGGGGAATCCTACGAGCAGTTCTTC
TRBV5-1,few,TRBD2,TRBJ2-1,CASSLVAGAFGNEQFF,TGCGCCAGCAGCTTGGTCGCGGGAGCCTTTGGGAATGAGCAGTTCTTC
TRBV19,-,TRBD1,TRBJ1-2,CATGGDYGYTF,TGTGCTACAGGGGGCGACTATGGCTACACCTTC
TRBV30,-,-,TRBJ2-1,CAWSVYPGNEQFF,TGTGCCTGGAGTGTCTACCCCGGGAATGAGCAGTTCTTC
TRBV5-6,-,TRBD1,TRBJ2-3,CASRQGASDTQYF,TGTGCCAGCCGACAGGGGGCAAGCGATACGCAGTATTTT
TRBV29-1,-,-,TRBJ2-2,CSVVQENTGELFF,TGCAGCGTTGTACAGGAGAACACCGGGGAGCTGTTTTTT
TRBV10-3,-,-,TRBJ1-5,CAISERGTGNQPQHF,TGTGCCATCAGTGAGAGGGGCACGGGCAATCAGCCCCAGCATTTT
TRBV7-2,many,-,TRBJ1-5,CASSLVSGSVGQPQHF,TGTGCCAGCAGCTTGGTCTCTGGTAGCGTTGGGCAGCCCCAGCATTTT
TRBV19,-,TRBD2,TRBJ2-2,CASSRGLAGGPWTGELFF,TGTGCCAGTAGTAGGGGACTAGCGGGAGGGCCGTGGACCGGGGAGCTGTTTTTT
TRBV10-3,-,TRBD1,TRBJ1-3,CAIRQGGTRNTIYF,TGTGCCATTAGACAGGGTGGTACCCGAAACACCATATATTTT